This T cell receptor (beta chain) was sequenced for a study of blood T cell repertoires in COVID-19. Method: immunoSEQ multiplex PCR; TCRdb's copy keeps in-frame clones and lacks some. The table includes tens of thousands of clones, 75% to 90% detected once. The CDR3 totals 15 residues. Per the germline V gene, CDR1 is SGHTA and CDR2 is FQGNSA. The V gene end was trimmed by 10 bases and the J gene end by 4 bases; junction bases not matched to a gene: 6. The chain recombines TRBV7-2 with TRBJ2-1; 14 bases agree with TRBD2. The sequenced sample was peripheral blood. The origin of this receptor is a man older than 75 with acute or convalescent COVID-19. The CDR3 loop reads CATRLAGGAYNEQFF. The CDR3 bases are TGTGCCACCCGACTAGCGGGAGGGGCTTACAATGAGCAGTTCTTC.